The clone carrying this T cell receptor (beta chain) showed up many times. Its specificity is unknown. Deletions cut 0 bases from V and 5 bases from J, with 16 bases between. There are 16 residues in the CDR3. Germline lookup yields CDR1 LGHDT and CDR2 YNNKEL (reference sequence). The data were obtained in a study of Graves' ophthalmopathy and Graves' hyperthyroidism. The study's findings and limits: Thyroid clonotypes that were expanded above 0.001 frequency mostly also appeared in blood. In predicting ophthalmopathy progression, the model reached around 65% sensitivity and 72% to 85% specificity.

It was on clinical symptoms, serum thyroxine, TRAb, thyroid ultrasound and orbital computed tomography that diagnosis relied. The study amplified TCR beta CDR3 regions using RNA transcripts. RT-PCR with HTBI primers came first, then second-round multiplex PCR. TCRdb reprocessed the multiplex PCR reads with MiXCR, giving one entry per CDR3 protein. The table records approximately 160,000 distinct CDR3 sequences, roughly 36% of them present only once. The origin of this receptor is a man in his thirties or forties with Graves' ophthalmopathy. The rearrangement links TRBV3-1 to TRBJ2-5; unclear D gene. The material sequenced was peripheral blood. CDR3 in DNA: TGTGCCAGCAGCCAAGATGAAACGGGCCCTCTCGAGACCCAGTACTTC. Protein sequence: CASSQDETGPLETQYF.